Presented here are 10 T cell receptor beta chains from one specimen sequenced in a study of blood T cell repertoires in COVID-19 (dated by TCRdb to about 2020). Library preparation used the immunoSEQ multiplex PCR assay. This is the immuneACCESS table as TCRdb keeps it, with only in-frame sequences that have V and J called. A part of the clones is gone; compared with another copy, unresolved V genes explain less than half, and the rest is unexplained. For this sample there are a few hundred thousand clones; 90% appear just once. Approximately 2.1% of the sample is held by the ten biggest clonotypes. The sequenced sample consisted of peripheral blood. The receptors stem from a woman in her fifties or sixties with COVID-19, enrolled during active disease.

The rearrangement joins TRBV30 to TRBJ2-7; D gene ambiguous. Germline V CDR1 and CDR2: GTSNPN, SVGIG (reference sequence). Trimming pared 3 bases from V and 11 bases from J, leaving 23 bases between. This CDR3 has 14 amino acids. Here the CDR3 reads CAWRRNGGVGVKYF. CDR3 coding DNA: TGTGCCTGGAGAAGAAACGGTGGCGTTGGAGTGAAGTACTTC.

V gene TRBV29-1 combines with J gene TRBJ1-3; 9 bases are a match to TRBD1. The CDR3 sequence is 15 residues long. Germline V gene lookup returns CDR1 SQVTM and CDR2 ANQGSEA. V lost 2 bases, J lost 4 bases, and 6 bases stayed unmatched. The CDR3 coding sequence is TGCAGCGTTGAATCCAACAGGGGGCCGGGAAACACCATATATTTT. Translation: CSVESNRGPGNTIYF.

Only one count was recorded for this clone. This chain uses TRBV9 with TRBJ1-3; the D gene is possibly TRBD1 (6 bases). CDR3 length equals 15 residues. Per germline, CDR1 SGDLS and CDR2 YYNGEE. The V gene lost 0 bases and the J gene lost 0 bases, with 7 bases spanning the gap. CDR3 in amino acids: CASSVEGGSGNTIYF. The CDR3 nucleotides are TGTGCCAGCAGCGTAGAAGGGGGCTCTGGAAACACCATATATTTT.

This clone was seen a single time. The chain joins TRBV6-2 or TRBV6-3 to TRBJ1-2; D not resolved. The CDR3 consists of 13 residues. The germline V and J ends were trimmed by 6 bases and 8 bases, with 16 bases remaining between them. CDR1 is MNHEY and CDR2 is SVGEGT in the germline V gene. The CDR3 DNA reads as TGTGCCAGCAGCTTGAACGAAAACCGGGGCTACACCTTC. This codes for CASSLNENRGYTF.

DNA for the CDR3: TGTGCCAGCAAAATACAGGGTAACACTGAAGCTTTCTTT. Amino acids: CASKIQGNTEAFF. The chain carries TRBV27 and TRBJ1-1; D might be TRBD1 (6 bases). The germline gives CDR1 MNHEY, CDR2 SMNVEV (reference sequence). V was trimmed by 7 bases and J by 2 bases, leaving 11 bases between them. This CDR3 is 13 amino acids long.

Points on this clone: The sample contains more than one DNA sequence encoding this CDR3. The CDR3 bases are TGTGCCAGCAGCTCTTCCTCCTACGAGCAGTACTTC. This translates into CASSSSSYEQYF. The V gene is TRBV7-2, the J gene TRBJ2-7; D is unclear. V gave up 4 bases and J gave up 0 bases, with 4 bases separating them. Germline V gene lookup returns CDR1 SGHTA and CDR2 FQGNSA. The CDR3 loop spans 12 amino acids.

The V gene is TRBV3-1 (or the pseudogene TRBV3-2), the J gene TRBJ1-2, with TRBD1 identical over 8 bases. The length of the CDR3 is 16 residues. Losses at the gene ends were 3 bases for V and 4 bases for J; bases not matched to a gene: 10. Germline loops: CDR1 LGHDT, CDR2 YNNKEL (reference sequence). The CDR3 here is CASSHQGQGQIYGYTF. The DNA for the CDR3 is TGTGCCAGCAGCCACCAAGGACAGGGCCAAATCTATGGCTACACCTTC.

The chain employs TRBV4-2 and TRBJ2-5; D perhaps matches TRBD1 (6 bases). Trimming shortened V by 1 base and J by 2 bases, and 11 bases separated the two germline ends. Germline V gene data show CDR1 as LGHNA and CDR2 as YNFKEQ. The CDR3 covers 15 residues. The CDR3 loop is CASSQGVGQQETQYF. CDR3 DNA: TGTGCCAGCAGCCAAGGGGTGGGACAACAAGAGACCCAGTACTTC.

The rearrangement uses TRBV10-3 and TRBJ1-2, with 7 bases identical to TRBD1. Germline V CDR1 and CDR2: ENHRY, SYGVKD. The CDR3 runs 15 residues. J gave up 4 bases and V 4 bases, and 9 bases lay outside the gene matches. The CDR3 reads CAISGFLTGSYGYTF. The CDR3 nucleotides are TGTGCCATCAGTGGGTTCTTGACAGGGTCCTATGGCTACACCTTC.

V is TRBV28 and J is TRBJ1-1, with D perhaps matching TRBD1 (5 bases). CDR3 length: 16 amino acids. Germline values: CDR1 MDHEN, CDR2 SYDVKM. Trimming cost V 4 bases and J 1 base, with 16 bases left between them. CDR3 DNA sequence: TGTGCCAGCAGTTCTCCCGCAGGGAGGAGGAACACTGAAGCTTTCTTT. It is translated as CASSSPAGRRNTEAFF.